This TCR beta chain was sequenced in a study of shared clonotypes between healthy human individuals. As concerns this clone: Its antigen is not known.

CDR1 and CDR2 (germline): LNHNV, YYDKDF (reference sequence). V lost 5 bases to trimming and J lost 3 bases, with 10 bases between them. This CDR3 region has 13 residues. Execution of the assay was at deep level. The data were produced by immunoSEQ multiplex PCR, yet TCRdb's version contains in-frame clones alone and is incomplete. Among around 2,000,000 clones listed, about 95% were seen once. As defined, naive CD8 cells were CD45RO-negative and positively selected for CCR7, with terminally differentiated effector memory CD45RA+ cells excluded. Notes on the study in general: Non-shared clonotypes had lower generation probabilities than those shared by all four donors. Shared across several donors were around 5% of the naive CD4 clonotypes.

V usage is TRBV15 and J usage is TRBJ2-5; TRBD1 or TRBD2 may be the D gene (5 bases each). The source of this sequence is a man between 18 and 35 years old in good health. Sequencing was done on a sample of naive CD8+ T cells sorted from blood. The DNA of the CDR3 is TGTGCCACCAGCGGGATGGGGGAAGAGACCCAGTACTTC. It yields the protein CATSGMGEETQYF.